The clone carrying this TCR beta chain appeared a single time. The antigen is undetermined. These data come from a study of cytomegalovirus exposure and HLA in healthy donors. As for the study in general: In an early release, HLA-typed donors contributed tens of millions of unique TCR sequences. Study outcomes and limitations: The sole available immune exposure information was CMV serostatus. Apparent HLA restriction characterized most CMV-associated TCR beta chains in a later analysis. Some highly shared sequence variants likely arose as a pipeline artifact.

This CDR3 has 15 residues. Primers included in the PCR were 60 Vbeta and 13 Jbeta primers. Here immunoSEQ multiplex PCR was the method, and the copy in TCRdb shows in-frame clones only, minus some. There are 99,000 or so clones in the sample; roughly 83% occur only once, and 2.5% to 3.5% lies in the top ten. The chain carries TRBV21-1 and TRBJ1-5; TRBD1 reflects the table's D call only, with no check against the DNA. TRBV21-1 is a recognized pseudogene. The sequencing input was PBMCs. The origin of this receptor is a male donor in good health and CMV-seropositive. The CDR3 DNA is TGTGCCAGCAGTCGACAGTGCTATAGCAATCAGCCCCAGCATTTT. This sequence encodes CASSRQCYSNQPQHF.